What follows are 2 T cell receptor beta chains derived from one specimen sequenced in a study of technical replicates of blood from a few donors. Clones were read by immunoSEQ multiplex PCR, and TCRdb kept only the in-frame ones, dropping some. The sample lists about 76,000 clones; roughly 94% were seen once. Material for sequencing was T cells isolated from PBMCs. These receptors came from a human donor in good health.

This chain uses TRBV10-3 with TRBJ2-1, with 11 positions matching TRBD2. From germline, CDR1 is ENHRY and CDR2 SYGVKD. J gave up 13 bases and V 5 bases, and 7 bases lay outside the gene matches. The CDR3 is made up of 13 amino acids. Written as DNA, the CDR3 is TGTGCCATCAGTAGTCTACTAGCGGGAGAACAGTTCTTC. This codes for CAISSLLAGEQFF.

The rearrangement links TRBV15 to TRBJ2-1; 13 positions match TRBD2. The CDR3 is made up of 18 amino acids. Trimming took 4 bases from V and 5 from J; bases not matched to a gene: 11. The V gene's germline CDR1 is LNHNV and CDR2 YYDKDF (reference sequence). This CDR3 is CATSKGLAGMLTDNEQFF. The CDR3 nucleotides read TGTGCCACCAGCAAGGGACTAGCGGGGATGTTAACTGACAATGAGCAGTTCTTC.